This T cell receptor (beta chain) emerged from a study of blood T cells in healthy people across ages. Primed by a sample-barcoded 5' primer and a J-beta primer mix, a second PCR proceeded for roughly 7 to 11 cycles. Each cDNA molecule was tagged by a template-switch adaptor that had 12 random nucleotides. Per sample, CDR3-containing paired-end reads numbered at least 2.5 million. TCRdb reprocessed the 5' RACE reads via MiXCR and lists one record per CDR3 protein. The sample has over 1,500,000 distinct CDR3 sequences; about two fifths are singletons. The CDR3 consists of 17 residues. The germline CDR1 and CDR2 sequences are SEHNR and FQNEAQ (reference sequence). In regard to this clonotype: One end of the junction fails to match germline, which may point to a read error.

The V gene is TRBV7-9, the J gene TRBJ1-1; tentative D call: TRBD1 (6 bases). The clonotype was recovered from a human donor in good health. Input material: blood. The CDR3 region is CASSPYSTGLSNTEAFF. In DNA form, the CDR3 reads TGTGCCAGCAGCCCCTATTCGACAGGCCTCTCGAACACCGAAGCTTTCTTT.